This TCR beta chain was captured by sequencing in a study of blood T cell repertoires in COVID-19. Study-level information: T cells, B-cell-depleted T cells, or PBMCs supplied cDNA or gDNA.

Original data processing: Amplification of reference gene primers was used by the study to estimate nucleated cell counts. Only in-frame clones appear in the TCRdb table, and some are missing; sequencing was by immunoSEQ multiplex PCR. V and J calls plus clone size are reproduced from that table; the DNA served to infer D and trimming. The sample records 150,000 to 180,000 clones, 85% to 90% being singletons. Trimming took 2 bases from V and 4 from J; bases not matched to a gene: 8. Germline assignment: CDR1 MDHEN and CDR2 SYDVKM. CDR3 length: 16 residues. The sample was peripheral blood. The chain links TRBV28 to TRBJ1-5; 7 bases fit TRBD1. The sequence came from a woman aged 40 to 49 with acute or convalescent COVID-19. CDR3: CASSLAGGAQNQPQHF. The CDR3 DNA follows: TGTGCCAGCAGTTTAGCAGGGGGTGCTCAAAATCAGCCCCAGCATTTT.